This T cell receptor beta chain came from a study of regulatory T cells in long-lasting Graves disease. Time point here: newly diagnosed GD, antithyroid drugs for less than 3 months. The authors made the TCR library using RNA they extracted from PBMCs. Study observations and caveats: Persistent disease samples used TRBV28, TRBJ1-2 and TRBJ2-5 preferentially. The work looked only at peripheral blood and did not look at thyroid tissue.

This CDR3 has 16 amino acids. Germline V gene lookup returns CDR1 DFQATT and CDR2 SNEGSKA (reference sequence). V was pared by 2 bases and J by 6 bases, with 4 bases of the junction left unmatched. HTBI primers from iRepertoire and Arm-PCR of CDR3 regions yielded the TCR beta libraries. TCRdb recomputed calls from the multiplex PCR reads with MiXCR, one row per CDR3 protein. The top ten clones hold 38% of a sample with some 320,000 distinct CDR3 sequences, 15% to 20% of them seen once. With respect to this clonotype: Its target is unknown.

The TCR originated in a female donor with Graves disease. The chain carries TRBV20-1 and TRBJ2-1; 16 bases are shared with TRBD2. This specimen consisted of peripheral blood mononuclear cells (PBMCs), obtained at new diagnosis, from a patient treated with antithyroid drugs. CDR3 residues: CSARPGTSGRVNEQFF. CDR3 DNA sequence: TGCAGTGCTAGACCGGGGACTAGCGGGAGGGTCAATGAGCAGTTCTTC.